The 22 T cell receptor beta chains listed next were all sequenced from one sample in a study of human T cells and chemical hapten exposure. Time point noted: patch test 1, 2 weeks after DPC sensitization. Treatment denoted: therapeutic diphenylcyclopropenone sensitization with weekly scalp DPC. Each CDR3 protein is one row after TCRdb ran MiXCR on the RACE reads. The sample includes under 200,000 distinct CDR3 sequences, roughly 15% of them seen just once. The material was whole blood, obtained in connection with sensitization to the hapten diphenylcyclopropenone (DPC). These receptors were taken from a woman in her 30s with alopecia areata. Some clones in this sample may be carry-over from other donors' samples.

V is TRBV29-1 and J is TRBJ2-1, with D perhaps being TRBD1 or TRBD2 (5 bases each). CDR1 SQVTM and CDR2 ANQGSEA come from the germline V gene. Trimming took off 5 bases at V and 5 bases at J, with 13 bases between the two ends. The CDR3 is made up of 13 amino acids. The CDR3 nucleotides read TGCAGCGTTTGGGACCCGAGGAACAATGAGCAGTTCTTC. Protein: CSVWDPRNNEQFF.

This sequence joins TRBV12-3 or TRBV12-4 and TRBJ1-2; the D is unclear. Trimming shortened V by 1 base and J by 1 base, and 7 bases separated the two germline ends. The CDR3 loop spans 14 amino acids. Written as DNA, the CDR3 is TGTGCCAGCAGTTTAGGGGGAATTAACTATGGCTACACCTTC. Its translation is CASSLGGINYGYTF.

This clonotype was picked up a small number of times. CDR3 nucleotide sequence: TGCGCCAGCAGCCAAGCGAGGGGGCAAAATTCACCCCTCCACTTT. This encodes CASSQARGQNSPLHF. The chain carries TRBV4-3 and TRBJ1-6, with TRBD1 matching over 7 bases. The CDR3 loop spans 15 amino acids. V shed 1 base and J 7 bases; nucleotides not matched to a gene: 4. Germline assignment: CDR1 LGHNA and CDR2 YSLEER.

This clonotype has only a few counts. The gene calls are TRBV14 and TRBJ2-7, with 7 bases lining up with TRBD1. CDR1 is SGHDN, CDR2 FVKESK, per germline. The V and J ends lost 6 bases and 5 bases, in that order; junction bases with no gene match: 7. CDR3 length: 13 residues. Here the CDR3 reads CASSHDRVNEQYF. The CDR3 coding sequence is TGTGCCAGCAGTCATGACAGGGTCAACGAGCAGTACTTC.

The chain couples TRBV7-9 to TRBJ1-6; D ambiguous. V lost 0 bases, J lost 5 bases, and 11 bases lay in between. The CDR3 has 16 amino acids. Germline values: CDR1 SEHNR, CDR2 FQNEAQ (reference sequence). CDR3 region: CASSLALAVDNSPLHF. DNA of the CDR3: TGTGCCAGCAGCTTAGCGCTTGCGGTGGATAATTCACCCCTCCACTTT.

This clonotype was recorded a few times. This chain uses TRBV18 with TRBJ2-3, with D hard to call. The V gene lost 3 bases and the J gene lost 10 bases, with 17 bases spanning the gap. Germline V gives CDR1 KGHSH, CDR2 LQKENI. This CDR3 is built from 14 residues. CDR3 region: CASSPSSSDRAQYF. In DNA form, the CDR3 reads TGTGCCAGCTCACCTTCCTCATCCGATAGGGCGCAGTATTTT.

This chain links TRBV29-1 with TRBJ2-7; TRBD2 matches at 10 bases. V dropped 5 bases and J dropped 4; count of bases not matched to a gene: 5. CDR1 and CDR2 from the germline V gene are SQVTM and ANQGSEA. There are 13 residues in the CDR3. The CDR3: CSVLTSGMYEQYF. CDR3 coding DNA: TGCAGCGTTCTTACTAGCGGGATGTACGAGCAGTACTTC.

This clonotype turned up a few times. This sequence joins TRBV28 and TRBJ2-6, with D perhaps given as TRBD1 or TRBD2 (5 bases each). CDR3 length: 18 residues. Germline assignment: CDR1 MDHEN and CDR2 SYDVKM. The V end was cut by 7 bases, the J end by 0 bases, with 19 bases between. The CDR3 sequence: CASTVNKRGVSGANVLTF. The CDR3 DNA is TGTGCCAGCACCGTCAATAAGAGGGGAGTCTCTGGGGCCAACGTCCTGACTTTC.

This clonotype was seen a handful of times. The genes are TRBV6-1 and TRBJ2-7; 12 bases agree with TRBD2. CDR3 length: 19 amino acids. The J segment lost 2 bases and the V segment lost 6 bases, leaving 17 bases of the junction unmatched. CDR1 MNHNS and CDR2 SASEGT come from the germline V gene. Here the CDR3 DNA reads TGTGCCAGCAGCTTCCCCCGACTAGCGGGAGTAGGGTTCGCCTACGAGCAGTACTTC. Its protein is CASSFPRLAGVGFAYEQYF.

The V call is TRBV7-2, the J call TRBJ1-3, with TRBD1 as a possible D gene (6 bases). The CDR3 consists of 16 residues. V lost 7 bases and J lost 4, with 20 bases in between. Germline assignment: CDR1 SGHTA and CDR2 FQGNSA. The CDR3 region is CASNLQGGTLGNTIYF. As DNA, the CDR3 is TGTGCCAGCAATCTACAAGGGGGGACGTTAGGAAACACCATATATTTT.

The CDR3 sequence: CASSFSGTGDQPQHF. CDR3 coding DNA: TGTGCCAGCAGCTTCTCCGGGACAGGTGATCAGCCCCAGCATTTT. The chain links TRBV7-9 to TRBJ1-5, with 8 nucleotides matching TRBD1. V shed 3 bases and J 5 bases; nucleotides not matched to a gene: 6. The V gene's germline CDR1 is SEHNR and CDR2 FQNEAQ (reference sequence). The CDR3 has 15 residues.

A few counts support this clonotype. V gene TRBV5-4 combines with J gene TRBJ2-7, with 9 bases that match TRBD1. The germline V gene has CDR1 SGHNT and CDR2 YYREEE (reference sequence). Germline trimming cut 3 bases from V and 2 bases from J; bases unmatched to any gene: 9. This CDR3 is 16 amino acids long. The CDR3 nucleotides read TGTGCCAGCAGCTCAGAAACAGGGGGCGATCCCTACGAGCAGTACTTC. Translating gives CASSSETGGDPYEQYF.

This clonotype came up a few times. The chain is built from TRBV7-9 and TRBJ2-7; D may correspond to TRBD1 or TRBD2 (5 bases each). Germline loops: CDR1 SEHNR, CDR2 FQNEAQ (reference sequence). V was clipped by 5 bases and J by 5 bases, with 13 bases between them. CDR3 length: 13 residues. The CDR3: CASSTGTHNEQYF. The DNA of the CDR3 is TGTGCCAGCAGCACCGGGACCCACAACGAGCAGTACTTC. The full variable domain, in which reference TRBV7-9 and TRBJ2-7 provide the parts outside the CDR3, is DTGVSQNPRHKITKRGQNVTFRCDPISEHNRLYWYRQTLGQGPEFLTYFQNEAQLEKSRLLSDRFSAERPKGSFSTLEIQRTEQGDSAMYLCASSTGTHNEQYFGPGTRLTVT.

V and J are TRBV7-2 and TRBJ2-5; 8 nucleotides align to TRBD1. The V gene's germline CDR1 is SGHTA and CDR2 FQGNSA. CDR3 length: 13 residues. V dropped 5 bases and J dropped 5; count of bases not matched to a gene: 4. The CDR3 here is CASSGDRRETQYF. For the CDR3, the DNA is TGTGCCAGCAGCGGGGACAGGAGGGAGACCCAGTACTTC.

The chain recombines TRBV28 with TRBJ2-2; TRBD2 matches at 7 bases. The junction had 4 bases not matched to a gene; V was cut back by 5 bases and J by 1 base. CDR3 length: 15 amino acids. Germline V gene data show CDR1 as MDHEN and CDR2 as SYDVKM. The CDR3 here is CASSRAGVNTGELFF. The CDR3 DNA follows: TGTGCCAGCAGTCGGGCGGGGGTGAACACCGGGGAGCTGTTTTTT.

The genes are TRBV5-8 and TRBJ2-1; D is unclear. The CDR3 loop spans 13 amino acids. With 0 bases removed from V and 12 bases from J, the gap between germline ends came to 13 bases. Germline V gene data show CDR1 as SGHTS and CDR2 as YDEGEE. Here the CDR3 reads CASSLEGPTGQFF. As DNA, the CDR3 is TGTGCCAGCAGCTTGGAAGGGCCCACGGGGCAGTTCTTC.

The sample holds many counts of this clonotype. The V gene is TRBV20-1, the J gene TRBJ1-6, with D perhaps TRBD1 (5 bases). The CDR3 spans 15 residues. V dropped 3 bases and J dropped 9 bases, with 18 bases sitting between them. Germline lookup yields CDR1 DFQATT and CDR2 SNEGSKA (reference sequence). The CDR3 DNA reads TGCAGTGCTAGCCGGGACCCGGCAATAAGTTCACCCCTCCACTTT. Translating gives CSASRDPAISSPLHF.

The chain has TRBV28 and TRBJ1-6, with D perhaps TRBD1 (5 bases). The CDR3 is made up of 14 amino acids. Germline CDR1 and CDR2: MDHEN and SYDVKM. Trimming left V 3 bases short and J 7 bases short, with 10 bases between. CDR3 amino acids: CASSFINRNSPLHF. The CDR3 region has the DNA TGTGCCAGCAGTTTTATTAACAGGAATTCACCCCTCCACTTT. Full variable domain (outside the CDR3, taken from reference TRBV28 and TRBJ1-6): DVKVTQSSRYLVKRTGEKVFLECVQDMDHENMFWYRQDPGLGLRLIYFSYDVKMKEKGDIPEGYSVSREKKERFSLILESASTNQTSMYLCASSFINRNSPLHFGNGTRLTVT.

J is TRBJ2-7 and V is TRBV7-2, with D perhaps matching TRBD1 (5 bases). Trimming removed 1 base at V and 4 bases at J, with 11 bases between. CDR1 is SGHTA, CDR2 FQGNSA, per germline. CDR3 length: 14 residues. In DNA, the CDR3 is TGTGCCAGCAGCTTAGGCAGGGAAGGGTACGAGCAGTACTTC. Protein: CASSLGREGYEQYF.

This clonotype has only a few counts. The chain links TRBV11-3 to TRBJ2-5; D remains ambiguous. The V end lost 1 base, the J end lost 2 bases, and 8 bases lay between the germline ends. Germline V gene lookup returns CDR1 SGHNT and CDR2 YENEEA. The CDR3 has 14 residues. In DNA, the CDR3 is TGTGCCAGCAGCTTAGGTTCAGATCAAGAGACCCAGTACTTC. It encodes CASSLGSDQETQYF.

In this sample, this clonotype turned up many times. The chain uses TRBV21-1 and TRBJ1-1; the table names TRBD1, a call not compared with the DNA. TRBV21-1 is a recognized pseudogene. This CDR3 is built from 15 residues. In nucleotides, the CDR3 is TGTGCCAGCAGCAAAAGATCAGGGTTGAACACTGAAGCTTTCTTT. Protein sequence: CASSKRSGLNTEAFF.

As to this clonotype: This may come from a read error, since a much larger clone is one base off. This chain joins TRBV7-9 and TRBJ1-5; no firm D call. Germline loops: CDR1 SEHNR, CDR2 FQNEAQ (reference sequence). The CDR3 sequence is 13 residues long. Trimming shortened V by 1 base and J by 3 bases, and 4 bases separated the two germline ends. The DNA for the CDR3 is TGTGCCAGCAGCTTAGACACCAATCAGCCCCAGCATTTT. It specifies CASSLDTNQPQHF.